This T cell receptor (beta chain) derives from a study of cytomegalovirus exposure and HLA in healthy donors. The study ran its PCR with 60 Vbeta and 13 Jbeta primers. The repertoire was sequenced with immunoSEQ multiplex PCR; TCRdb's copy has only in-frame clones and lacks some. The table shows about 170,000 clones, with roughly 81% occurring only once. The CDR3 covers 12 residues. Germline values: CDR1 LNHDA, CDR2 SQIVND (reference sequence). The V end lost 5 bases, the J end lost 7 bases, and 9 bases lay between the germline ends. The rearrangement links TRBV19 to TRBJ2-1, with unresolved D. The source is a man aged 25-45 years in good health and CMV-seropositive. Source material: PBMCs. The CDR3 loop reads CASSLLRNEQFF. The CDR3 bases are TGTGCCAGTAGTCTATTACGGAATGAGCAGTTCTTC. Together with reference TRBV19 and TRBJ2-1, the CDR3 gives the full variable domain: DGGITQSPKYLFRKEGQNVTLSCEQNLNHDAMYWYRQDPGQGLRLIYYSQIVNDFQKGDIAEGYSVSREKKESFPLTVTSAQKNPTAFYLCASSLLRNEQFFGPGTRLTVL.